A selection of T cell receptor beta chains follows, all from one sample in a study of blood T cell repertoires in COVID-19. Clones were read by immunoSEQ multiplex PCR, and TCRdb kept only the in-frame ones, dropping some. Among about 440,000 clones, around 88% were seen once, and the ten largest hold about 4.5%. Sequencing used peripheral blood. The source is a young woman with acute or convalescent COVID-19. The CDR3 runs from the conserved cysteine through the conserved F or W. D genes are given only for firm matches.

NA | TRBJ2-7 | TRBV6-5 | CASIPGSGAYEQYF
TRBD1 | TRBJ1-6 | TRBV5-1 | CASSLDPGTGRSPLHF
NA | TRBJ1-3 | TRBV30 | CAWSVGGMAGNTIYF
TRBD1 | TRBJ2-6 | TRBV24-1 | CATSGGQGAFNSGANVLTF
NA | TRBJ1-2 | TRBV19 | CASSRRTANYGYTF
TRBD1 | TRBJ2-4 | TRBV3-1/TRBV3-2 | CASSQEGTANIQYF
NA | TRBJ1-1 | TRBV4-1 | CASSPRPLDTEAFF
NA | TRBJ1-5 | TRBV29-1 | CSASGPGDQPQHF
NA | TRBJ2-2 | TRBV29-1 | CSGGDTPNTGELFF
NA | TRBJ2-2 | TRBV6-1 | CASSENRGGLVEELFF
TRBD2 | TRBJ2-7 | TRBV18 | CASSLSGGKNYEQYF
NA | TRBJ1-2 | TRBV5-1 | CASSNMDGGFGGYTF
NA | TRBJ1-5 | TRBV7-2 | CASRGWEYSNQPQHF
NA | TRBJ1-5 | TRBV25-1 | CASSEPESRQPQHF
NA | TRBJ1-2 | TRBV28 | CASSLGGAQLGYTF
NA | TRBJ2-3 | TRBV3-1/TRBV3-2 | CASSQDVADFLDTQYF
NA | TRBJ1-1 | TRBV27 | CASSLGGSTEAFF
NA | TRBJ2-5 | TRBV18 | CASSPAENGGETQYF
NA | TRBJ2-1 | TRBV18 | CASSPPADNEQFF
NA | TRBJ1-5 | TRBV19 | CASSMGDWDQPQHF
NA | TRBJ1-1 | TRBV6-6 | CASKKTGENTEAFF
NA | TRBJ2-7 | TRBV7-7 | CASSLGQDASYEQYF
NA | TRBJ1-2 | TRBV19 | CASTRRGRENQRGYGYTF
NA | TRBJ2-3 | TRBV5-5 | CASSFGQGDQKGRDTQYF
TRBD1 | TRBJ2-7 | TRBV6-1 | CASSEIYLVRGIIRTFYEQYF
TRBD2 | TRBJ2-5 | TRBV2 | CASSDLTSGGGETQYF
TRBD1 | TRBJ2-1 | TRBV18 | CASSRSRDSYNEQFF
NA | TRBJ2-3 | TRBV5-1 | CASSLDRITDTQYF
NA | TRBJ1-4 | TRBV6-5 | CASSGGILTNEKLFF